Included here is one T cell receptor (beta chain) sequence, with context. Trimming cost V 1 base and J 14 bases, with 12 bases left between them. The CDR3 extends over 13 amino acids. The entry originates in a study of blood T cell repertoires in COVID-19. Across the whole study: Samples of COVID-19 (acute and convalescent) were obtained from the United States, Italy and Spain. T cells, B-cell-depleted T cells, or PBMCs supplied cDNA or gDNA.

In the source study's methods: Scientists estimated how many nucleated cells there were by amplifying reference gene primers. Sequencing used immunoSEQ multiplex PCR; TCRdb keeps in-frame clones, though not all of them. That table is the source of V, J and clone size, and D and trimming were worked out from the DNA. The sample records about 250,000 clones, over 80% being singletons. The chain is built from TRBV12-3 or TRBV12-4 and TRBJ1-6, with D hard to call. Sequencing was done on a sample of peripheral blood. This TCR came from a woman aged 40 to 49 who had recovered from COVID-19. This CDR3 is CASSLDPQWALHF. CDR3 coding DNA: TGTGCCAGCAGTTTAGATCCACAGTGGGCCCTCCACTTT.